The clone carrying this T cell receptor beta chain was counted ten times or more. Its antigen is unidentified. TCRdb re-analysed the RACE reads in MiXCR, keeping a single row per CDR3 protein. In the table there are roughly 110,000 distinct CDR3 sequences, less than 15% of which are singletons. The sample's time point: pre-sensitization, week 0. Treatment here: therapeutic diphenylcyclopropenone sensitization with weekly scalp DPC. This sample was included in a study of human T cells and chemical hapten exposure. Overall study results and limits: Healthy people's immune response may differ from that of the donors, who had alopecia.

This specimen consisted of whole blood, obtained in connection with sensitization to the hapten diphenylcyclopropenone (DPC). The receptor was derived from a woman between 45 and 60 years old with alopecia areata. Some clones in this sample may be carry-over from other donors' samples.

DNA of the CDR3: TGTGCCAGCAGTTACGAGTGGAGTGGTTCACCCCTCCACTTT. Its protein is CASSYEWSGSPLHF. The chain is built from TRBV6-5 and TRBJ1-6, with D unresolved. Germline values: CDR1 MNHEY, CDR2 SVGAGI. The CDR3 is made up of 14 amino acids. Trimming cost V 2 bases and J 9 bases, with 11 bases left between them.